What follows are 4 T cell receptor beta chains derived from one specimen sequenced in a study of T cells in women clearing cervical HPV infection. Some clones are missing from TCRdb's copy, which holds only in-frame ones; the method was immunoSEQ multiplex PCR. The sample table includes some 20,000 clones. Sequencing used blood buffy coat. The receptors originated from a woman aged 18 to 75 with a cervical HPV16 infection that either progressed to CIN3+ or cleared (not recorded which).

As for this clone: The CDR3 end falls 3 residues outside the read, so it is completed with the germline J gene. The chain uses TRBV5-4 and TRBJ2-5; 10 bases agree with TRBD2. The CDR3 totals 15 residues. V dropped 2 bases and J dropped 3; count of bases not matched to a gene: 4. Germline V gene data show CDR1 as SGHNT and CDR2 as YYREEE (reference sequence). CDR3: CASSFPGLAKETQYF. CDR3 DNA (partial): TGTGCCAGCAGCTTCCCGGGACTAGCGAAAGAGACC.

Of note for this clone: The read ends 3 residues before the CDR3 terminus; that terminus is restored from the germline J gene. J is TRBJ2-2 and V is TRBV11-2, with TRBD1 identical over 7 bases. The CDR3 has 15 residues. The ends lost 5 bases at V and 4 bases at J; junction bases unmatched: 7. The germline gives CDR1 SGHAT, CDR2 FQNNGV. The CDR3 here is CASSVQGMATGELFF. The sequenced CDR3 bases are TGTGCCAGCAGCGTACAGGGGATGGCCACCGGGGAG.

Comment on this clone: Read sequence stops 3 residues before the CDR3 end, and the germline J gene provides the missing end. V is TRBV19 and J is TRBJ1-6; TRBD1 matches at 12 bases. CDR3 length: 15 residues. V gave up 10 bases and J gave up 8 bases; unmatched junction bases: 9. Germline CDR1 reads LNHDA; CDR2 reads SQIVND (reference sequence). The CDR3 spells CATSLGQGAHSPLHF. CDR3 DNA (partial): TGTGCCACCTCGTTGGGACAGGGGGCGCATTCACCC.

Regarding this clone: The CDR3 end lies 3 residues beyond the end of the read and is filled in from the germline J gene. The chain is built from TRBV10-3 and TRBJ2-7; TRBD1 might be the D (7 bases). This CDR3 comprises 12 residues. V lost 10 bases to trimming and J lost 0 bases, with 10 bases between them. In germline, CDR1 is ENHRY, CDR2 SYGVKD. The CDR3 sequence: CATRDSSYEQYF. The CDR3 bases that were read are TGTGCCACGCGGGACAGCTCCTACGAG.